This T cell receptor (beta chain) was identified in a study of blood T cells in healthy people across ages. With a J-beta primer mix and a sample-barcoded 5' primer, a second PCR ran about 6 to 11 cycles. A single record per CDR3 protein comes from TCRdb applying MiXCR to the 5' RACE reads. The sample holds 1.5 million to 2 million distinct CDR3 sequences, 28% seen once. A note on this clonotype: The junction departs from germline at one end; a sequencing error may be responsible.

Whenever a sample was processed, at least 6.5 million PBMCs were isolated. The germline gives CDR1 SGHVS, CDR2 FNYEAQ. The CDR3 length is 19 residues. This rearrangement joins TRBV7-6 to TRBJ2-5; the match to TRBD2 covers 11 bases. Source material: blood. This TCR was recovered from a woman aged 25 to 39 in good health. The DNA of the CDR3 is TGTGTCAGCAGCTTTAGCCCGCTGGTAGCGGGAGGGCCAGGAGAGACCCAGTACTTC. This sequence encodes CVSSFSPLVAGGPGETQYF.